The T cell receptor (beta chain) described here comes from a study of identical twins. Germline V gene sequence: CDR1 DFQATT, CDR2 SNEGSKA (reference sequence). The CDR3 has 16 residues. The ends were cut back, 2 bases at V and 5 bases at J, with 19 bases in the middle. MiXCR was run by TCRdb on the 5' RACE reads, yielding one entry per CDR3 protein. The sample comprises roughly 500,000 distinct CDR3 sequences, under 25% of which are singletons, and around 0.91% rests with the top ten. The same specimen was also included in a second study, on T cells expressing NK-cell markers.

The chain joins TRBV20-1 to TRBJ2-1, with D possibly being TRBD2 (6 bases). This clonotype originated in a woman aged 18-29 years in good health. Source material: CD4+ T cells sorted from blood. The CDR3: CSARKSGLSGNNEQFF. The CDR3 DNA reads as TGCAGTGCTAGAAAGTCGGGACTTTCAGGCAACAATGAGCAGTTCTTC.